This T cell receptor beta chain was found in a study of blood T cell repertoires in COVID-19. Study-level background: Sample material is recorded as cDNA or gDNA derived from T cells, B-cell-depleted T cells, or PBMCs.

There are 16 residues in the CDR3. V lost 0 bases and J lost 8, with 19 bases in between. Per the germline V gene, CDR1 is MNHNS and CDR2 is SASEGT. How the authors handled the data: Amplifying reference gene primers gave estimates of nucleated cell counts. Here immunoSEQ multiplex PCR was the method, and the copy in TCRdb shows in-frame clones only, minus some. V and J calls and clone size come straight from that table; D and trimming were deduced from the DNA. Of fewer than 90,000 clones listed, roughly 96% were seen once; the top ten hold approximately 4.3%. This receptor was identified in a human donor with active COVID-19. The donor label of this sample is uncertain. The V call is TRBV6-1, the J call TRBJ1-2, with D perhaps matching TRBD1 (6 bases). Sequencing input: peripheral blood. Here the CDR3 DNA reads TGTGCCAGCAGTGAAGCTAGACAGACAGGTCACCGGGGCTACACCTTC. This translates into CASSEARQTGHRGYTF.